This TCR beta chain appears in the sequencing data of a study of tissue T cells after allogeneic stem cell transplantation. In its sample, this clone is medium-sized (0.01 to 0.1%). Trimming left V 5 bases short and J 0 bases short, with 10 bases between. Germline lookup yields CDR1 SGHTA and CDR2 FQGNSA. CDR3 size: 15 residues. Profiled with immunoSEQ multiplex PCR; TCRdb holds only in-frame clones, not every one. Of several thousand clones in the sample, more than 50% were seen once. Sequencing used tissue from the jejunum, obtained at autopsy. The chain joins TRBV7-2 to TRBJ1-4, with no clear D. The origin of this receptor is a female donor older than 55 with lung cancer. The CDR3 coding sequence is TGTGCCAGCAGCCCACGGTCTGCAACTAATGAAAAACTGTTTTTT. Protein product: CASSPRSATNEKLFF. Supplemented by reference TRBV7-2 and TRBJ1-4, the full variable domain reads GAGVSQSPSNKVTEKGKDVELRCDPISGHTALYWYRQSLGQGLEFLIYFQGNSAPDKSGLPSDRFSAERTGGSVSTLTIQRTQQEDSAVYLCASSPRSATNEKLFFGSGTQLSVL.